Sequencing of this T cell receptor beta chain was carried out in a study of tumor-infiltrating lymphocytes in primary liver carcinoma. Study as a whole: Roughly 3.65 to 7.5 million productive TCRbeta reads were obtained per sample, with similar numbers across tissue types. General study results and limits: Blood trailed tumors significantly in top-250-clone fraction (p = 0.039). Tumor region pairs outstripped tumor-adjacent and tumor-blood pairs in overlap.

Germline V gives CDR1 MRHNA, CDR2 SNTAGT. The CDR3 is 14 residues long. With regard to this clonotype: Its specificity is unknown. It may be a read error: a sequence one base away is much more abundant.

Total RNA and DNA came together from about 19-30 mg of bulk tissue without cell sorting. TCR beta cDNA was made from 400 to 500 ng total RNA with a constant-region primer. Three nested multiplex PCR rounds of slightly modified ARM-PCR generated TCR beta libraries. Forward primers for TRBV1-TRBV30 and a C-beta reverse primer served the first two PCR rounds, at about 9 cycles each. TCRdb re-called the multiplex PCR reads with MiXCR, one entry per CDR3 protein. The sample yields some 94,000 distinct CDR3 sequences, more than 60% seen once. Sequenced: liver tumor tissue from sampling region 5. Subset: tumor region T5, tumor centre. The chain uses TRBV6-4 and TRBJ2-1; 9 bases fit TRBD2. The TCR comes from an older woman with primary liver carcinoma and hepatitis B virus infection. Here the CDR3 DNA reads TGTGACATTTTAGCGGGAGAACTATACAATGAGCAGTTCTTC. This codes for CDILAGELYNEQFF.